The source of this TCR beta chain is a study of blood T cell repertoires in COVID-19 (TCRdb year 2020). Regarding the research as a whole: Samples covering the acute and convalescent phases of COVID-19 were provided by collaborators in the United States, Italy and Spain. The material from the prospective study consisted of cDNA or gDNA derived from T cells, B-cell-depleted T cells, or PBMCs. A freely available public database, intended as a resource for researchers studying the immune response to SARS-CoV-2, is where the repertoires were released. The dataset comprised deeply sampled blood TCRbeta repertoires from subjects exposed to, actively infected with, or recovered from COVID-19. Where available, HLA class I and class II types were obtained from metadata supplied by the sample provider rather than from assay-based typing. The samples were drawn from two sources: the first 160 participants of the ongoing ImmuneRACE study, and 950 to 1,500 subjects contributed by 6 global collaborators. Sample metadata almost always included a de-identified subject ID, COVID-19 status, age in years and sex.

Broad study findings and their caveats: Clinical and demographic metadata were provided uncurated, with the amount varying by source and participant.

Looking up the germline V gene yields CDR1 MNHNS and CDR2 SASEGT. A distance of 8 bases separates the germline ends of V and J, which lose 1 base and 5 bases respectively. The CDR3 starts with the cysteine, ends with the phenylalanine, and has 13 residues. The read is trimmed to its CDR3 DNA, 39 bases read in frame from base 1. The immunoSEQ Assay, a bias-controlled multiplex PCR, was used to amplify TCRbeta CDR3 regions from genomic DNA. Per the authors' processing: The number of nucleated cells in each sample was estimated by amplification of reference gene primers within the assay. To quantify the absolute abundance of each unique TCRbeta CDR3 rearrangement, sequence reads were collapsed and filtered. For each sample, productive Simpson clonality was calculated as the square root of Simpson's diversity index over productive rearrangements. Held by TCRdb, this immuneACCESS table contains in-frame sequences only and omits some clones. Under half of the omission traces to an unresolved V gene where checked; the cause of the rest is unknown. V, J and clone size were drawn from that table, and D and trimming were deduced from the DNA. The sample table contains 120,000 or so clones; only one count was recorded for over 75% of them. The top ten clones comprise roughly 3.6% of the sample.

Each collaborating institution followed its own protocols to collect whole blood in K2EDTA tubes. For TCRbeta analysis, collaborators shipped samples in one of three forms: frozen whole blood, isolated PBMCs, or DNA extracted from either of those sample types. With regard to this clone: Its antigen remains undetermined. The record has no base qualities; no much larger clone is one base away.

The TCR was taken from a woman aged 60-70 years with acute or convalescent COVID-19. Sample: peripheral blood. The chain couples TRBV6-1 to TRBJ1-1, with no confidently assigned D gene. The CDR3 protein: CASSEGFGTEAFF. The DNA reads TGTGCCAGCAGTGAAGGATTCGGGACTGAAGCTTTCTTT.